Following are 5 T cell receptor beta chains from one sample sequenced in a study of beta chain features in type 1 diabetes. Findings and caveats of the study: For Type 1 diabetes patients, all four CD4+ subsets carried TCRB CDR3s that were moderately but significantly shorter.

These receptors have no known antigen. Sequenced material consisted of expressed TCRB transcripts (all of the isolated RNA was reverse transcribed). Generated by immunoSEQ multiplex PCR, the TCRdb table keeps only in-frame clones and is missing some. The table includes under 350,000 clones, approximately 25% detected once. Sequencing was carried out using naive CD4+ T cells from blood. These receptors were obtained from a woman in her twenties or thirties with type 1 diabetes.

CDR3 protein: CASFGQGLETQYF. CDR3 coding DNA: TGCGCCAGCTTCGGACAGGGTCTCGAGACCCAGTACTTC. The V call is TRBV5-1, the J call TRBJ2-5; 8 positions match TRBD1. The CDR3 has 13 residues. The V segment lost 7 bases and the J segment 5 bases; nucleotides outside the gene matches: 7. Germline CDR1 is SGHRS and CDR2 is YFSETQ.

This CDR3 reads CASSGLFRDTQYF. Here the CDR3 DNA reads TGTGCCAGCAGCGGACTGTTCAGGGATACGCAGTATTTT. This chain joins TRBV27 and TRBJ2-3; possibly TRBD2 for D (5 bases). The length of the CDR3 is 13 residues. V lost 6 bases to trimming and J lost 6 bases, with 13 bases between them. Germline values: CDR1 MNHEY, CDR2 SMNVEV (reference sequence).

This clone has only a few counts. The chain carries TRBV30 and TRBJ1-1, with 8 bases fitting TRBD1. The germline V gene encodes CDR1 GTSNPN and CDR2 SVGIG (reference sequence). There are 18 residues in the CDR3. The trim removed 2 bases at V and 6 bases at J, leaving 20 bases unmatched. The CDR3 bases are TGTGCCTGGAGTATGAAGCGGCAGGGGGCGCGGATTGCTTCTGAAGCTTTCTTT. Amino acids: CAWSMKRQGARIASEAFF.

In nucleotides, the CDR3 is TGTGCCAGCAACGACAGAAACACCGGGGAGCTGTTTTTT. Encoded protein: CASNDRNTGELFF. The chain is built from TRBV25-1 and TRBJ2-2, with D perhaps matching TRBD1 (5 bases). The germline V gene has CDR1 MGHDK and CDR2 SYGVNS. The CDR3 consists of 13 residues. With 7 bases removed from V and 2 bases from J, the gap between germline ends came to 8 bases.

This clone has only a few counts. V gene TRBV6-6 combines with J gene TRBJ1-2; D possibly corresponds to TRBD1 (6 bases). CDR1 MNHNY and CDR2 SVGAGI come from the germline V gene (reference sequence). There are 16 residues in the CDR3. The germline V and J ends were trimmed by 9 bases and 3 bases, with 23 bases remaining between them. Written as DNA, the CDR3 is TGTGCCAGTTCCGGGACAAGTTCGTATGGAGACTATGGCTACACCTTC. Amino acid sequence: CASSGTSSYGDYGYTF.